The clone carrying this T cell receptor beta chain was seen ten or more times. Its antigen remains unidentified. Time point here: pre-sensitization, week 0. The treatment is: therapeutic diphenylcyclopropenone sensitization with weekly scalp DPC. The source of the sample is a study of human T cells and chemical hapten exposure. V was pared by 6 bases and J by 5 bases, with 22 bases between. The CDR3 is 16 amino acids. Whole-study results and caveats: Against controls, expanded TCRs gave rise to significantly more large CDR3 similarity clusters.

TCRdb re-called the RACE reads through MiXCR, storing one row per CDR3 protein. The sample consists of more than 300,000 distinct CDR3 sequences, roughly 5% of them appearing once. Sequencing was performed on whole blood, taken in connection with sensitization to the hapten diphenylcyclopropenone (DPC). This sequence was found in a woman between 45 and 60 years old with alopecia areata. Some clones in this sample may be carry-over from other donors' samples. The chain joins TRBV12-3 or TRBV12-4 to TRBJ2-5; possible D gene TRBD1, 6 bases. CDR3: CASSPQQDRRRETQYF. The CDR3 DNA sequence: TGTGCCAGCAGCCCGCAACAGGACAGAAGGAGGGAGACCCAGTACTTC.